A single sample is the source of the 15 T cell receptor beta chains below, sequenced in a study of early stage breast cancer tumors (dated by TCRdb to the late 2010s). The protocol used for the library was the immunoSEQ multiplex PCR assay. Drawn from immuneACCESS, this table holds only the in-frame rearrangements with V and J called that TCRdb kept. Clones are partly lost; checked studies trace under half to an unresolved V gene and leave the rest unexplained. This sample has about 8,400 clones in its table, and approximately 77% of those were observed once. Clones ranked in the top ten supply 8.5% of the sample. The material sequenced was normal breast tissue next to the tumor. The receptors come from a person aged 55 to 70 with breast cancer.

V is TRBV15 and J is TRBJ2-6; TRBD2 aligns across 15 bases. Per the germline V gene, CDR1 is LNHNV and CDR2 is YYDKDF (reference sequence). The ends lost 4 bases at V and 3 bases at J; junction bases unmatched: 7. The CDR3 is made up of 19 amino acids. CDR3 sequence reads: CATSIRGLAGGYGANVLTF. In nucleotides, the CDR3 is TGTGCCACCAGCATTAGGGGACTAGCGGGAGGATATGGGGCCAACGTCCTGACTTTC.

This chain joins TRBV15 and TRBJ1-1; the D is unclear. Germline CDR1 is LNHNV and CDR2 is YYDKDF (reference sequence). Trimming took off 0 bases at V and 0 bases at J, with 8 bases between the two ends. The CDR3 has 15 amino acids. The CDR3 sequence: CATSREPSMNTEAFF. As DNA, the CDR3 is TGTGCCACCAGCAGAGAACCGAGCATGAACACTGAAGCTTTCTTT.

The CDR3 loop is CASSQAGRLEQFF. CDR3 nucleotides: TGTGCCAGCAGCCAAGCGGGCCGCTTGGAGCAGTTCTTC. The genes are TRBV11-2 and TRBJ2-1; TRBD2 might be the D (6 bases). V shed 5 bases and J shed 10 bases, with 15 bases lying between them. Germline assignment: CDR1 SGHAT and CDR2 FQNNGV. The CDR3 sequence is 13 residues long. Together with reference TRBV11-2 and TRBJ2-1, the CDR3 gives the full variable domain: EAGVAQSPRYKIIEKRQSVAFWCNPISGHATLYWYQQILGQGPKLLIQFQNNGVVDDSQLPKDRFSAERLKGVDSTLKIQPAKLEDSAVYLCASSQAGRLEQFFGPGTRLTVL.

The chain couples TRBV13 to TRBJ2-1, with a weak D call TRBD2 (5 bases). CDR1 PRHDT and CDR2 FYEKMQ come from the germline V gene (reference sequence). CDR3 length: 14 amino acids. V lost 1 base to trimming and J lost 4 bases, with 8 bases between them. CDR3 DNA sequence: TGTGCCAGCAGCTTAGTCGGGGAGTACAATGAGCAGTTCTTC. Protein sequence: CASSLVGEYNEQFF.

The chain carries TRBV7-2 and TRBJ1-1; D is unresolved. From germline, CDR1 is SGHTA and CDR2 FQGNSA. The CDR3 extends over 17 amino acids. V was clipped by 6 bases and J by 5 bases, with 25 bases between them. The CDR3 nucleotides are TGTGCCAGCAGAAATATACAGCGCCGAGGGTTAAATACTGAAGCTTTCTTT. This translates into CASRNIQRRGLNTEAFF.

The chain is built from TRBV19 and TRBJ1-5, with 7 bases that match TRBD1. The CDR3 spans 18 residues. Germline CDR1 is LNHDA and CDR2 is SQIVND (reference sequence). J lost 2 bases, V lost 3 bases, and 13 bases had no gene match. Here the CDR3 reads CASSIAGGFERGNQPQHF. The CDR3 DNA reads as TGTGCCAGTAGTATCGCAGGGGGATTCGAAAGGGGCAATCAGCCCCAGCATTTT.

This clone turned up a few times. The rearrangement uses TRBV5-5 and TRBJ2-5; 8 bases line up with TRBD2. The length of the CDR3 is 15 residues. The junction had 3 bases not matched to a gene; V was cut back by 0 bases and J by 2 bases. CDR1 is SGHKS and CDR2 is YYEKEE in the germline V gene (reference sequence). In DNA, the CDR3 is TGTGCCAGCAGCTTGGGGGTAGCGGGGCAAGAGACCCAGTACTTC. Its protein product is CASSLGVAGQETQYF.

For the CDR3, the DNA is TGTGCCAGCAGCCTAGGGGGCCTTAGTGGGGGTGAGCAGTTCTTC. Amino acids: CASSLGGLSGGEQFF. V usage is TRBV9 and J usage is TRBJ2-1; 7 bases align to TRBD1. Germline CDR1 SGDLS, CDR2 YYNGEE. The CDR3 consists of 15 residues. V lost 4 bases and J lost 9; bases outside the gene matches: 13.

This clone is medium-sized (0.01 to 0.1%) within its sample. The CDR3 sequence: CASSSFRGDYGYTF. CDR3 sequence (DNA): TGTGCCAGCAGCTCCTTTCGCGGGGACTATGGCTACACCTTC. This chain uses TRBV7-2 with TRBJ1-2, with no clear D. This CDR3 has 14 residues. Germline loops: CDR1 SGHTA, CDR2 FQGNSA. V lost 4 bases to trimming and J lost 3 bases, with 12 bases between them.

The rearrangement joins TRBV7-9 to TRBJ2-3; TRBD2 agrees at 9 bases. V trimming: 3 bases; J trimming: 2 bases; junction bases outside the gene matches: 3. CDR3 size: 15 residues. Germline V gene data show CDR1 as SEHNR and CDR2 as FQNEAQ (reference sequence). The DNA of the CDR3 is TGTGCCAGCAGCTTTAGCGGGGGCCCCACAGATACGCAGTATTTT. This codes for CASSFSGGPTDTQYF.

This clone has just a few counts. The chain combines TRBV30 with TRBJ2-7; D uncertain. The CDR3 contains 10 residues. Germline loops: CDR1 GTSNPN, CDR2 SVGIG (reference sequence). V lost 2 bases and J 5 bases, leaving 4 bases between the germline ends. As DNA, the CDR3 is TGTGCCTGGAGTCATAACGAGCAGTACTTC. Translating gives CAWSHNEQYF. The entire variable domain, with the rest obtained from reference TRBV30 and TRBJ2-7, is as follows: SQTIHQWPATLVQPVGSPLSLECTVEGTSNPNLYWYRQAAGRGLQLLFYSVGIGQISSEVPQNLSASRPQDRQFILSSKKLLLSDSGFYLCAWSHNEQYFGPGTRLTVT.

The chain has TRBV21-1 and TRBJ2-1; the table's D call TRBD2 went unverified against the DNA. TRBV21-1 is a pseudogene. The CDR3 has 17 amino acids. CDR3 nucleotides: TGTGCCAGCAGCAAAGTTTTTGGAGCGATTCGCTACAATGAGCAGTTCTTC. Translated: CASSKVFGAIRYNEQFF.

The chain joins TRBV9 to TRBJ1-2; D call uncertain. Between the trimmed V and J ends, which lost 4 bases and 1 base, there was a span of 11 bases. Germline-derived CDR1 and CDR2 are SGDLS and YYNGEE. CDR3 length: 14 residues. CDR3 amino acids: CASSPSGSNYGYTF. DNA for the CDR3: TGTGCCAGCAGCCCCTCCGGCAGTAACTATGGCTACACCTTC.

The chain uses TRBV4-1 and TRBJ1-2; maybe TRBD1 (5 bases). V dropped 4 bases and J dropped 8 bases, with 20 bases sitting between them. The length of the CDR3 is 15 residues. Germline V gene lookup returns CDR1 MGHRA and CDR2 YSYEKL. The CDR3 nucleotides are TGCGCCAGCAGCCCCCCTTTTGGGGGACGGAACGGCTACACCTTC. Protein product: CASSPPFGGRNGYTF.

The J gene is TRBJ2-5, the V gene TRBV6-1, with a weak D call TRBD1 (8 bases). V dropped 2 bases and J dropped 2 bases, with 21 bases sitting between them. The CDR3 has 18 residues. Germline V gene lookup returns CDR1 MNHNS and CDR2 SASEGT. The CDR3 region is CASSEITGGGGVQETQYF. The CDR3 DNA is TGTGCCAGCAGTGAAATAACAGGGGGAGGGGGGGTTCAAGAGACCCAGTACTTC.